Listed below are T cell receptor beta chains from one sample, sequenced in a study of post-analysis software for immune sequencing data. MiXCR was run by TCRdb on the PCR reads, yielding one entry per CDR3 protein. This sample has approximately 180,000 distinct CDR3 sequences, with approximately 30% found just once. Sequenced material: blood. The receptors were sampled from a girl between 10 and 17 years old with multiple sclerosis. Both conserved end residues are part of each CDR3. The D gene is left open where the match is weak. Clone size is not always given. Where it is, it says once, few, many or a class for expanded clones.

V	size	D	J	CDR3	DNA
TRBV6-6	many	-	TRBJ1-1	CASSSGPNTEAFF	TGTGCCAGCAGTTCCGGCCCGAACACTGAAGCTTTCTTT
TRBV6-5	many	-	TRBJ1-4	CASSLDRPREKLFF	TGTGCCAGCAGCCTTGACAGGCCGCGGGAAAAACTGTTTTTT
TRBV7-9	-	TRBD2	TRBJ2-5	CASSSGLAGGQETQYF	TGTGCCAGCAGCTCGGGACTAGCGGGAGGACAAGAGACCCAGTACTTC
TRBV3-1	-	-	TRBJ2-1	CASSPQRQDHEQFF	TGTGCCAGCAGCCCTCAACGGCAGGACCATGAGCAGTTCTTC
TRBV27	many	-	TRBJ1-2	CASSLEGNYGYTF	TGTGCCAGCAGTTTAGAGGGGAACTATGGCTACACCTTC
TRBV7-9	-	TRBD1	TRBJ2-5	CASSWNRGTETQYF	TGTGCCAGCAGCTGGAACAGGGGGACAGAGACCCAGTACTTC
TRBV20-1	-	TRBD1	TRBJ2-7	CSAREGTVSYEQYF	TGCAGTGCTAGAGAGGGGACAGTCTCCTACGAGCAGTACTTC
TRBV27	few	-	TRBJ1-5	CASALIGEPQHF	TGTGCCAGCGCCCTCATAGGGGAGCCCCAGCATTTT
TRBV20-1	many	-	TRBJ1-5	CSARPYSNQPQHF	TGCAGTGCTAGACCTTATAGCAATCAGCCCCAGCATTTT
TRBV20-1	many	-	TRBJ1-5	CSAKQGGESNQPQHF	TGCAGTGCTAAACAGGGTGGGGAAAGCAATCAGCCCCAGCATTTT
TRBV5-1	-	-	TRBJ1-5	CASSPLSSTDTQHF	TGCGCCAGCAGCCCCCTGTCGAGCACAGATACGCAGCATTTT
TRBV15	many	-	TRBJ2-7	CATSLKGGNYEQYF	TGTGCCACCAGCCTCAAAGGGGGGAACTACGAGCAGTACTTC
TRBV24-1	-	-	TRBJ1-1	CATSDQDRPTEAFF	TGTGCCACCAGTGACCAGGACAGACCCACTGAAGCTTTCTTT
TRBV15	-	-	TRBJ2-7	CATSREAASSYEQYF	TGTGCCACCAGCAGAGAAGCTGCCAGCTCCTACGAGCAGTACTTC
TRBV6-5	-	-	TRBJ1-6	CASSQQKVSNSPLHF	TGTGCCAGCAGTCAACAGAAGGTTTCAAATTCACCCCTCCACTTT
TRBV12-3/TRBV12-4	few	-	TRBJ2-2	CASRLVFLDGELFF	TGTGCCAGCAGACTAGTCTTTTTGGACGGGGAGCTGTTTTTT
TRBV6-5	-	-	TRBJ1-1	CASSYGVRFEAFF	TGTGCCAGCAGTTACGGAGTCCGATTTGAAGCTTTCTTT